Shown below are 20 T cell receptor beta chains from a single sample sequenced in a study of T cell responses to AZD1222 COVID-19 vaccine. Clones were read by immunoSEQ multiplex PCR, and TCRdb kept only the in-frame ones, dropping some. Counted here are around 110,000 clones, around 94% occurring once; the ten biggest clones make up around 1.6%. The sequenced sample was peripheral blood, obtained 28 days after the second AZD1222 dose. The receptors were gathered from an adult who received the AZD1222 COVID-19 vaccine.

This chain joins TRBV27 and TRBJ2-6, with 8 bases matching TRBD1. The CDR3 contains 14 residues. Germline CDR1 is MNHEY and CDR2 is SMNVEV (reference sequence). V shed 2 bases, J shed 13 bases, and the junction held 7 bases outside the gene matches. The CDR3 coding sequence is TGTGCCAGCAGTTTAGCCCCCCAGGGGGCAGTCCTGACTTTC. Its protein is CASSLAPQGAVLTF. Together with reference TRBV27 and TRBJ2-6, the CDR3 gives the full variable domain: EAQVTQNPRYLITVTGKKLTVTCSQNMNHEYMSWYRQDPGLGLRQIYYSMNVEVTDKGDVPEGYKVSRKEKRNFPLILESPSPNQTSLYFCASSLAPQGAVLTFGAGSRLTVL.

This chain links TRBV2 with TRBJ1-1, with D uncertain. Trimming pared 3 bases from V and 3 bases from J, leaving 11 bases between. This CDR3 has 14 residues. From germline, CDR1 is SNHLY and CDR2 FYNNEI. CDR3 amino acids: CASSESNPYTEAFF. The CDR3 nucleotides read TGTGCCAGCAGTGAGTCGAACCCCTACACTGAAGCTTTCTTT.

The CDR3: CASSQGGTGNTIYF. In DNA form, the CDR3 reads TGCGCCAGCAGCCAAGGGGGCACTGGAAACACCATATATTTT. The chain links TRBV5-1 to TRBJ1-3; 7 nucleotides align to TRBD1. J was trimmed by 2 bases and V by 4 bases; bases with no gene match: 3. Germline V gene lookup returns CDR1 SGHRS and CDR2 YFSETQ. The CDR3 runs to 14 residues.

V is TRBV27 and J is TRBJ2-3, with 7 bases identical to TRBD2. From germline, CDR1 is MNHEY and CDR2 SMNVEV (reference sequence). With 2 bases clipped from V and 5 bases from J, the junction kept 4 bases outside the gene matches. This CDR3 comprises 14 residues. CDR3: CASSLAGVVDTQYF. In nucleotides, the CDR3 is TGTGCCAGCAGTTTAGCGGGAGTCGTAGATACGCAGTATTTT.

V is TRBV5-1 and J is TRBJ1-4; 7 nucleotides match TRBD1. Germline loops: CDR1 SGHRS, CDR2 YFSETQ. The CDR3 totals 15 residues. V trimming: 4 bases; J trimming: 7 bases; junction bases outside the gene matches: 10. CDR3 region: CASSPEGGFGEKLFF. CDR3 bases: TGCGCCAGCAGCCCGGAAGGGGGCTTTGGTGAAAAACTGTTTTTT. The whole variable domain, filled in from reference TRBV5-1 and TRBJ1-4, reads KAGVTQTPRYLIKTRGQQVTLSCSPISGHRSVSWYQQTPGQGLQFLFEYFSETQRNKGNFPGRFSGRQFSNSRSEMNVSTLELGDSALYLCASSPEGGFGEKLFFGSGTQLSVL.

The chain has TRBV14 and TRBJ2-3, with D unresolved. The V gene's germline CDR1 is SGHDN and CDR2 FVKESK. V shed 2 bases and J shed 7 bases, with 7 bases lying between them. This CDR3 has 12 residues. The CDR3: CASSQTRNTQYF. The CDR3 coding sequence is TGTGCCAGCAGCCAAACCCGAAATACGCAGTATTTT.

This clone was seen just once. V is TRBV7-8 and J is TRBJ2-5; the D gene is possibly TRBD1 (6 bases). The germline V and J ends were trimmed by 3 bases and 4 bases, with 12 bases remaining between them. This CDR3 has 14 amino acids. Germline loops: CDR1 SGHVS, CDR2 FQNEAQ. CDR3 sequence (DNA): TGTGCCAGCAGCTTCGGGGACACGCCAGAGACCCAGTACTTC. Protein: CASSFGDTPETQYF. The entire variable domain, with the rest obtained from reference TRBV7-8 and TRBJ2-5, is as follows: GAGVSQSPRYKVAKRGQDVALRCDPISGHVSLFWYQQALGQGPEFLTYFQNEAQLDKSGLPSDRFFAERPEGSVSTLKIQRTQQEDSAVYLCASSFGDTPETQYFGPGTRLLVL.

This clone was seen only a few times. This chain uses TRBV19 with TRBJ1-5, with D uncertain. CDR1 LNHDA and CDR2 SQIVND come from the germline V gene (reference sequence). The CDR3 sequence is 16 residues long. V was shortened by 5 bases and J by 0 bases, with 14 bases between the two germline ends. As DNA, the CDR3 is TGTGCCAGTAGTTATGGTACTGTCAATAGCAATCAGCCCCAGCATTTT. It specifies CASSYGTVNSNQPQHF.

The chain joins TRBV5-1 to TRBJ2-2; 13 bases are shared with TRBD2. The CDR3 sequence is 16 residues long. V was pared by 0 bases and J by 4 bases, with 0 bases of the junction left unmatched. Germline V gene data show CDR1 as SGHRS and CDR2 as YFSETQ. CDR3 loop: CASSLGTSGSTGELFF. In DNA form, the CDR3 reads TGCGCCAGCAGCTTGGGGACTAGCGGGAGCACCGGGGAGCTGTTTTTT.

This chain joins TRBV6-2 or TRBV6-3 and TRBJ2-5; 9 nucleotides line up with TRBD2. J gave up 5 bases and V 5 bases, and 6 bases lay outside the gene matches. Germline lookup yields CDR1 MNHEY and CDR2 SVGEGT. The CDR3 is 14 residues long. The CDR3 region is CASSQGLAWETQYF. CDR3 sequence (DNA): TGTGCCAGCAGTCAAGGACTAGCGTGGGAGACCCAGTACTTC.

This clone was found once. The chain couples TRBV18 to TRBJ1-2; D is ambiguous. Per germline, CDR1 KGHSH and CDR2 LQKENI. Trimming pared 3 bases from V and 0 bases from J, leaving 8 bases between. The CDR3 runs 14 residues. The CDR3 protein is CASSPADTNYGYTF. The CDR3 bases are TGTGCCAGCTCACCGGCAGACACTAACTATGGCTACACCTTC.

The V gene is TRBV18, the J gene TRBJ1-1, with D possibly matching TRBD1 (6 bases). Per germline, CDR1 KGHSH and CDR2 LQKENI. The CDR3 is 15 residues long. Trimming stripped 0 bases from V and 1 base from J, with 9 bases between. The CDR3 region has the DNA TGTGCCAGCTCACCACCGGGGGGGGCGAACACTGAAGCTTTCTTT. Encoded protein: CASSPPGGANTEAFF.

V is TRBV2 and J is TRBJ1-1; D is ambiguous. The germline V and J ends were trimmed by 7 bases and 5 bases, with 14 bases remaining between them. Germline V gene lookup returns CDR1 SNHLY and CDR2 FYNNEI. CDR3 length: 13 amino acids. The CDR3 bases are TGTGCCAGCATTCCCGGTCGGCGGACTGAAGCTTTCTTT. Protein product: CASIPGRRTEAFF.

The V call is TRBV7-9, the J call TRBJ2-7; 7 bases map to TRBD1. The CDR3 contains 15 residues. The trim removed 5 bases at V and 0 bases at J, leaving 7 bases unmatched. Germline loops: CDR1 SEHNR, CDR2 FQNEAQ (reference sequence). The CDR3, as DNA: TGTGCCAGCAGCCGGGACAGCTATAGCTCCTACGAGCAGTACTTC. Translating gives CASSRDSYSSYEQYF.

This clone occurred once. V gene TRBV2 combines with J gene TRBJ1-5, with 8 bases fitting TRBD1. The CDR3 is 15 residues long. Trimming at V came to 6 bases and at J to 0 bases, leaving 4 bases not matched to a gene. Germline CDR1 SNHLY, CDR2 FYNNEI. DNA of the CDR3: TGTGCCAGCAGGGGGGACAGGTATAGCAATCAGCCCCAGCATTTT. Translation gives CASRGDRYSNQPQHF.

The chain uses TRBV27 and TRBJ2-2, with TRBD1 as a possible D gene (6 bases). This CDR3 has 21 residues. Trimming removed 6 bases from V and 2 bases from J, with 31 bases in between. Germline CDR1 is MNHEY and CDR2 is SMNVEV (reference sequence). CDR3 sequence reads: CASSSPPTQGWGPINTGELFF. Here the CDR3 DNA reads TGTGCCAGCAGCTCCCCCCCCACACAGGGTTGGGGACCCATAAACACCGGGGAGCTGTTTTTT.

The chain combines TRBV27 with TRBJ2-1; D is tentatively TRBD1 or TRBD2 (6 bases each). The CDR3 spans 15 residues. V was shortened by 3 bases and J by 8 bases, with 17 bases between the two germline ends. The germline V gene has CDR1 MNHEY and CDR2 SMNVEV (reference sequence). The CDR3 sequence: CASSFPGGPADEQFF. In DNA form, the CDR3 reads TGTGCCAGCAGTTTTCCCGGGGGCCCAGCGGATGAGCAGTTCTTC.

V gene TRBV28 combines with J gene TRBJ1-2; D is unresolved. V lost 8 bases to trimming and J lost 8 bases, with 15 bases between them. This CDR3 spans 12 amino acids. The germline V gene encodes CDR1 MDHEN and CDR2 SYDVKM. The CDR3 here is CASSYDIKGYTF. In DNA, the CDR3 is TGTGCCAGCTCATACGACATTAAAGGCTACACCTTC.

The CDR3: CSVVGARETTEAFF. CDR3 in DNA: TGCAGCGTTGTAGGGGCGAGGGAGACCACTGAAGCTTTCTTT. The chain employs TRBV29-1 and TRBJ1-1; D may be TRBD1 (5 bases). Germline V gives CDR1 SQVTM, CDR2 ANQGSEA. Trimming removed 4 bases from V and 4 bases from J, with 16 bases in between. The CDR3 is made up of 14 amino acids.

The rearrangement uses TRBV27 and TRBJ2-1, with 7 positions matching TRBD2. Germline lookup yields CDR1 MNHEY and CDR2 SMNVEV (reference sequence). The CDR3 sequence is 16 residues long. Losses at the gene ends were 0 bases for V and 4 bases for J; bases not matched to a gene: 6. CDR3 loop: CASSLSIAGGYNEQFF. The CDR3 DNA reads TGTGCCAGCAGTTTATCTATAGCGGGCGGTTACAATGAGCAGTTCTTC.